Below, 5 T cell receptor beta chains from the same sample are listed, as sequenced in a study of blood T cells in healthy people across ages. Combining a sample-barcoded 5' primer with a J-beta primer mix, a second PCR ran for roughly 6 to 12 cycles. TCRdb recomputed calls from the 5' RACE reads with MiXCR, one row per CDR3 protein. The repertoire holds about 780,000 distinct CDR3 sequences, with more than 25% as singletons. The sample also formed part of further work on T cells of mothers and their children.

The sequenced sample was blood. The origin of the receptors is a boy aged 5-17 years in good health.

The chain is built from TRBV7-8 and TRBJ2-4; D gene unclear. Trimming shortened V by 5 bases and J by 9 bases, and 14 bases separated the two germline ends. This CDR3 spans 13 amino acids. In germline, CDR1 is SGHVS, CDR2 FQNEAQ. CDR3 sequence reads: CASSPGPLFIQYF. The CDR3 bases are TGTGCCAGCAGCCCTGGACCCCTGTTCATTCAGTACTTC.

The J gene is TRBJ2-2, the V gene TRBV5-1, with D perhaps TRBD2 (5 bases). The germline CDR1 and CDR2 sequences are SGHRS and YFSETQ. Trimming stripped 0 bases from V and 1 base from J, with 10 bases between. The CDR3 has 16 residues. CDR3 sequence reads: CASSLAISGNTGELFF. CDR3 sequence (DNA): TGCGCCAGCAGCTTGGCCATCAGCGGGAACACCGGGGAGCTGTTTTTT.

V usage is TRBV20-1 and J usage is TRBJ2-5; TRBD1 agrees at 9 bases. This CDR3 comprises 14 residues. The V gene's germline CDR1 is DFQATT and CDR2 SNEGSKA (reference sequence). V trimming: 6 bases; J trimming: 5 bases; junction bases outside the gene matches: 10. CDR3 nucleotide sequence: TGCAGTGCCGCGACAGGGGGTGTGTTGGAGACCCAGTACTTC. Protein sequence: CSAATGGVLETQYF.

The CDR3 bases are TGTGCCACCAGGCACGTGGGGAAAGGTGAAGCTTTCTTT. This translates into CATRHVGKGEAFF. The chain couples TRBV15 to TRBJ1-1; the D is unclear. The CDR3 covers 13 residues. V shed 6 bases and J shed 7 bases, with 15 bases lying between them. The germline CDR1 and CDR2 sequences are LNHNV and YYDKDF (reference sequence).

The chain employs TRBV20-1 and TRBJ2-5, with 8 bases fitting TRBD2. The CDR3 contains 14 residues. CDR1 DFQATT and CDR2 SNEGSKA come from the germline V gene (reference sequence). J gave up 1 base and V 6 bases, and 7 bases lay outside the gene matches. CDR3 in amino acids: CSAFTGTSQETQYF. The CDR3 nucleotides are TGCAGTGCGTTTACCGGGACTAGCCAAGAGACCCAGTACTTC.